This is a list of T cell receptor beta chains from one sample in a study of blood T cell repertoires in COVID-19. The table came from immunoSEQ multiplex PCR; TCRdb's copy has only in-frame clones and leaves some out. The sample contains some 250,000 clones, 80% to 90% of which appear only once. Sequencing was done on a sample of peripheral blood. The receptors here all came from a woman of 80 years or more with COVID-19, enrolled during active disease. Each CDR3 is given with its conserved first and last residue. A D gene is named only where the DNA matches it firmly. Size is stated for part of the rows, as once, few or many counts, or as a class when the clone is expanded.

>TRBD2|TRBJ2-3|.|TRBV11-3
TGTGCCAGCAGCTTAGGAGGCACTAGCGTCACAGATACGCAGTATTTT
CASSLGGTSVTDTQYF
>.|TRBJ2-1|.|TRBV28
TGTGCCAGCAGTTTACGAGGGTATGAGCAGTTCTTC
CASSLRGYEQFF
>TRBD1|TRBJ2-1|.|TRBV7-2
TGTGCCAGCAGCTCCGACCGGGACAGGGGCGGCAATGAGCAGTTCTTC
CASSSDRDRGGNEQFF
>TRBD2|TRBJ2-3|.|TRBV6-5
TGTGCCAGCAGGGTACTAGCGGGGAACACAGATACGCAGTATTTT
CASRVLAGNTDTQYF
>.|TRBJ2-7|.|TRBV21-1
TGTGCCAGCAGCAAAAGGCGGCGGGAGGACGGGTACGAGCAGTACTTC
CASSKRRREDGYEQYF
>.|TRBJ1-1|.|TRBV18
TGTGCCAGCTCACCGCCACAGATTCCCACTGAAGCTTTCTTT
CASSPPQIPTEAFF
>TRBD1|TRBJ1-6|.|TRBV10-3
TGTGCCATCAGTTCCCGGGACAGTAATAATTCACCCCTCCACTTT
CAISSRDSNNSPLHF
>.|TRBJ2-7|.|TRBV6-6
TGTGCCAGCAGTTACTCGGGCCAGCTCTACGAGCAGTACTTC
CASSYSGQLYEQYF
>TRBD1|TRBJ2-1|.|TRBV18
TGTGCCAGCTCACCACCGGACAGGGGTGCCTACAATGAGCAGTTCTTC
CASSPPDRGAYNEQFF
>.|TRBJ1-2|.|TRBV6-5
TGTGCCAGCAGCCGCAGGGTCGAACATGGCTACACCTTC
CASSRRVEHGYTF
>TRBD2|TRBJ2-1|.|TRBV19
TGTGCCAGTAGTCCTGGGCTAGCGGGGGGTAATGAGCAGTTCTTC
CASSPGLAGGNEQFF
>.|TRBJ2-2|once|TRBV11-2
TGTGCCAGCAGCTTCCGACAGAGTCACACCGGGGAGCTGTTTTTT
CASSFRQSHTGELFF
>TRBD2|TRBJ2-1|.|TRBV5-5
TGTGCCAGCAGCCTGCTGGTAGCGGGGGGTAATGAGCAGTTCTTC
CASSLLVAGGNEQFF
>TRBD1|TRBJ1-1|.|TRBV5-4
TGTGCCAGCAGTTCGCCGGGACAGGGGGGCACTGAAGCTTTCTTT
CASSSPGQGGTEAFF
>.|TRBJ2-7|.|TRBV6-6
TGTGCCAGCAGTCTAAGCCCTTACAGGGCCAGCTCCTACGAGCAGTACTTC
CASSLSPYRASSYEQYF
>TRBD1|TRBJ1-1|.|TRBV30
TGTGCCTGGAGCCCCCAGGGGGGCACTGAAGCTTTCTTT
CAWSPQGGTEAFF
>.|TRBJ1-4|few|TRBV5-5
TGTGCCAGCAGCTTGGGGGGCCTTGGAGAAAAACTGTTTTTT
CASSLGGLGEKLFF